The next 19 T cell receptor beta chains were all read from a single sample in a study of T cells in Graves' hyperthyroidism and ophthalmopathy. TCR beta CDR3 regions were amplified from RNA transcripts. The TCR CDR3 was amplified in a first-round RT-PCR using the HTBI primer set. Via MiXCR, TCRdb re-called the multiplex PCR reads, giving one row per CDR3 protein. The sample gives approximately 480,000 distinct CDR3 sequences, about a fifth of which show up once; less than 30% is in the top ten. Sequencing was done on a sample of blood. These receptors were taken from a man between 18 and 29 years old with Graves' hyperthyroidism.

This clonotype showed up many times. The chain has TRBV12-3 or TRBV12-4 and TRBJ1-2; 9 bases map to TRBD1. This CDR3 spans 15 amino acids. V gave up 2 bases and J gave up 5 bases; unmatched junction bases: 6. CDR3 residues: CASSLTDRGDYGYTF. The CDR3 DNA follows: TGTGCCAGCAGTTTAACGGACAGGGGTGATTATGGCTACACCTTC.

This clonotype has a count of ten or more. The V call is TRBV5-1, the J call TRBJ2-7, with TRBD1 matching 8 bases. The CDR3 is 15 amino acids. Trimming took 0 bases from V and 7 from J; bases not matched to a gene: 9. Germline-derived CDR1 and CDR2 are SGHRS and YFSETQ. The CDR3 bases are TGCGCCAGCAGCTTGGCGGGCCAGGGGGCAAGGGAGCAGTACTTC. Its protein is CASSLAGQGAREQYF.

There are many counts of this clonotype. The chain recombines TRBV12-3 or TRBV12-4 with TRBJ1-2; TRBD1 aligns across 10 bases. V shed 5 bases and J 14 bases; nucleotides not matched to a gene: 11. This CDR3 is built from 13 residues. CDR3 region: CASSLRDRGDWTF. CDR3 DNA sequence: TGTGCCAGCAGTCTCCGGGACAGGGGAGACTGGACCTTC.

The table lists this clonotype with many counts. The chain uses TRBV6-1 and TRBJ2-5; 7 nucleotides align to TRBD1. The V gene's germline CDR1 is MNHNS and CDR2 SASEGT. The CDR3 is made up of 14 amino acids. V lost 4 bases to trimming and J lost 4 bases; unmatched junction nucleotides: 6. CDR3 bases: TGTGCCAGCAGTGCGTACAGGGGTTCAGAGACCCAGTACTTC. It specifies CASSAYRGSETQYF.

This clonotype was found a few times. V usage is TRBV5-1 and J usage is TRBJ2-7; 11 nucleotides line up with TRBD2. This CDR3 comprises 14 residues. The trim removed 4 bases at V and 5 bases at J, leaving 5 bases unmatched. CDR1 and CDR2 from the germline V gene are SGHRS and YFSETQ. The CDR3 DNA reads TGCGCCAGCAGCGATAGCGGGGGGGCGGACGAGCAGTACTTC. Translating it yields CASSDSGGADEQYF.

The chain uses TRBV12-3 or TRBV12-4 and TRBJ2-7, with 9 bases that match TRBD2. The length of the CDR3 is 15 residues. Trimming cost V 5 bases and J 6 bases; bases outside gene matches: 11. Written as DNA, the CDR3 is TGTGCCAGCAGTCCCCCGGGACTAGCAACGCGCGAGCAGTACTTC. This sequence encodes CASSPPGLATREQYF.

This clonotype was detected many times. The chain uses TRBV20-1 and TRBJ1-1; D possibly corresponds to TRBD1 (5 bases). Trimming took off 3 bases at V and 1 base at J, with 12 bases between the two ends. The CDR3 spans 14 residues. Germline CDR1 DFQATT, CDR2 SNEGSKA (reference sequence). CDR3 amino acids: CSASREGSNTEAFF. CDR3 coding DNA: TGCAGTGCTAGCCGGGAGGGGTCGAACACTGAAGCTTTCTTT.

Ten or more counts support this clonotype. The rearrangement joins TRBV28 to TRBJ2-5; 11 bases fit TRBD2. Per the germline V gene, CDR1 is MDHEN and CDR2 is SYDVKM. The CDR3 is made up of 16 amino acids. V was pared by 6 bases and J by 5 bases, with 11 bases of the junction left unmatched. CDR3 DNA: TGTGCCAGCAGCTACCTAGCGGGGGGCCGAGGGGAGACCCAGTACTTC. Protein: CASSYLAGGRGETQYF.

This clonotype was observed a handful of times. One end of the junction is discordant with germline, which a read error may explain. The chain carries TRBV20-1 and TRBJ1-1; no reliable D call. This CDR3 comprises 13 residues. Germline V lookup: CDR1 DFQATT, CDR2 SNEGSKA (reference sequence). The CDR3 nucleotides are TGCAGTGCTCCTGAGGATATCCTAACTGAAGCTTGCTTT. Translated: CSAPEDILTEACF.

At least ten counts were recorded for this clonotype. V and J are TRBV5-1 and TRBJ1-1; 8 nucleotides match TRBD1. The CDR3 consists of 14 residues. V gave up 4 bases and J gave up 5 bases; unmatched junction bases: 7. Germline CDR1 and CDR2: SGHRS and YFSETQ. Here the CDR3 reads CASSPDREGTEAFF. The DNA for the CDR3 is TGCGCCAGCAGCCCGGACAGGGAGGGTACTGAAGCTTTCTTT.

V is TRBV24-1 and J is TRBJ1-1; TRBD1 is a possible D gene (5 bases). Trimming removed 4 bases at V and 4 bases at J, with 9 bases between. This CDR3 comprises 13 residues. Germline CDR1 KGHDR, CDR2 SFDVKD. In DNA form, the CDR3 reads TGTGCCACCAGTGACTCAGGGCCCACTGAAGCTTTCTTT. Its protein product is CATSDSGPTEAFF.

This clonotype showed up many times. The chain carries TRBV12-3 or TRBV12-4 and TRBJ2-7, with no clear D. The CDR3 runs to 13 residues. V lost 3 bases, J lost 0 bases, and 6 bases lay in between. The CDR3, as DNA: TGTGCCAGCAGTTTTGGGTACTCCTACGAGCAGTACTTC. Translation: CASSFGYSYEQYF.

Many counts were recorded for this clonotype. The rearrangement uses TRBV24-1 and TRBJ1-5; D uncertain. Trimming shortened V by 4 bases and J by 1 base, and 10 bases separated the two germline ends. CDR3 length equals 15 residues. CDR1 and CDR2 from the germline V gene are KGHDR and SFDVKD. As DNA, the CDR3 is TGTGCCACCAGTGAAGGGAGTGCAAGCAATCAGCCCCAGCATTTT. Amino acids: CATSEGSASNQPQHF.

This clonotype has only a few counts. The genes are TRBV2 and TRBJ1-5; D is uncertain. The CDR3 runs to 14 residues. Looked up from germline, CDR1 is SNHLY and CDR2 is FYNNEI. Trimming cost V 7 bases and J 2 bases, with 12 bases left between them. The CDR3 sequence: CASTGLSGNQPQHF. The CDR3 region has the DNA TGTGCCAGCACTGGGTTGTCTGGCAATCAGCCCCAGCATTTT.

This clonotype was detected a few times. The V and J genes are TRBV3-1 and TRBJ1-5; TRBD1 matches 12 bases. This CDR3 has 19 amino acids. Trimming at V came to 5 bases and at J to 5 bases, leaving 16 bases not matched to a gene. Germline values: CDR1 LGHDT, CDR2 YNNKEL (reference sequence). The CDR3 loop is CASSNYPTGTGGRDQPQHF. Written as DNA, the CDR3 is TGTGCCAGCAGCAATTACCCTACCGGGACAGGGGGCAGGGATCAGCCCCAGCATTTT. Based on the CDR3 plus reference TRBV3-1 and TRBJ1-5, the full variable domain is DTAVSQTPKYLVTQMGNDKSIKCEQNLGHDTMYWYKQDSKKFLKIMFSYNNKELIINETVPNRFSPKSPDKAHLNLHINSLELGDSAVYFCASSNYPTGTGGRDQPQHFGDGTRLSIL.

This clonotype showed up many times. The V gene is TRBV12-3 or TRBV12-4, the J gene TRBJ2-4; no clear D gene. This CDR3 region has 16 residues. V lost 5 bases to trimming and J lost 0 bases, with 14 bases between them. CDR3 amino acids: CASSPHTFLAKNIQYF. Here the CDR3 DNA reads TGTGCCAGCAGTCCCCACACGTTTCTAGCCAAAAACATTCAGTACTTC.

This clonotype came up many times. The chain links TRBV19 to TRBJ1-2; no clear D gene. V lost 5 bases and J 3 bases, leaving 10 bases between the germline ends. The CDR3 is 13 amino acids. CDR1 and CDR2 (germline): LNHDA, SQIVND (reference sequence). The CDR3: CASSPWAYYGYTF. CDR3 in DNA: TGTGCCAGTAGTCCATGGGCTTACTATGGCTACACCTTC.

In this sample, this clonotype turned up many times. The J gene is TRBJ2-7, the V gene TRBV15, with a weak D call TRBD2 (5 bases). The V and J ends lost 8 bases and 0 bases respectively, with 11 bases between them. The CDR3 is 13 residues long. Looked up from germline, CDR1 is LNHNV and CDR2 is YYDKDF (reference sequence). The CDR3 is CATAEGSSYEQYF. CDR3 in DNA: TGTGCCACCGCCGAGGGCAGCTCCTACGAGCAGTACTTC. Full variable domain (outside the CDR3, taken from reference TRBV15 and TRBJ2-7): DAMVIQNPRYQVTQFGKPVTLSCSQTLNHNVMYWYQQKSSQAPKLLFHYYDKDFNNEADTPDNFQSRRPNTSFCFLDIRSPGLGDTAMYLCATAEGSSYEQYFGPGTRLTVT.

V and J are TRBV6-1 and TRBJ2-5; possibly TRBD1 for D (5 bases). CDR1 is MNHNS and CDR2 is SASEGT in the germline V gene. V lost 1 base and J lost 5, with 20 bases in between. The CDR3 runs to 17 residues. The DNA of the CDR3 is TGTGCCAGCAGTGAAGGGAGCCAGACAGTCTACAGGGAGACCCAGTACTTC. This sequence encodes CASSEGSQTVYRETQYF.